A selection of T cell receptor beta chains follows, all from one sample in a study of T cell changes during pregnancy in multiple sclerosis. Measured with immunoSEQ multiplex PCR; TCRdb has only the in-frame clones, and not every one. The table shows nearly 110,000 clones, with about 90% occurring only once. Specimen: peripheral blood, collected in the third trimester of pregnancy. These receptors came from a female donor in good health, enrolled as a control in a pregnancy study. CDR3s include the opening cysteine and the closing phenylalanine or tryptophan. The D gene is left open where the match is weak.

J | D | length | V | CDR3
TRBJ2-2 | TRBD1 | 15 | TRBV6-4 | CASSSGTGNTGELFF
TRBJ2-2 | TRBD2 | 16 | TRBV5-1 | CASSSGTSLGTGELFF
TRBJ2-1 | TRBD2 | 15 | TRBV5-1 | CASSTGLAGNNEQFF
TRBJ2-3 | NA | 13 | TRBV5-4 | CASSFQGTDTQYF
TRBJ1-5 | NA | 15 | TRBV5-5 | CASSLIPGRGQPQHF
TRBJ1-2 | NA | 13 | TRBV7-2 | CASRKGGEVGYTF
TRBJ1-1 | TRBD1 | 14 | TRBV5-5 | CASSYGTANTEAFF
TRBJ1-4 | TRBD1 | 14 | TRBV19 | CASNKDRLNEKLFF
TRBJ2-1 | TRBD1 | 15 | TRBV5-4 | CASRKQGAAYNEQFF
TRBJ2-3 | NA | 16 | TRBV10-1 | CASSESGGSSTDTQYF